The following is a T cell receptor beta chain sequence with its context. This clonotype occurred a few times. What this receptor recognizes is not known. No much larger clone is present one base from it, and per-base qualities are unavailable. These data originate in a study of blood T cells in healthy people across ages (dated by TCRdb to about 2015). General notes on the study: Template switching captured roughly one uniquely barcoded TCR beta cDNA molecule per two T cells in model experiments. Two additional independent replicas of 1 million unique cDNA reads from the same blood draw were analyzed for two donors (one aged 18 to 30 and one aged 80 or older). The donors were divided into four age groups: young (average around 16 years), middle-aged (under 40), aged (approximately 62) and long-lived (roughly 86). To avoid experimental bias, donors of different ages were distributed randomly across sequencing lanes. Age-related changes in TCR beta repertoire diversity were measured in the study by deep sequencing normalized with unique cDNA molecular identifiers. The research as a whole found: Estimates of total diversity from one million sequenced T cells were regarded as lower bounds and underestimates. Compared with the aged group, more naive CD4+ T cells, fewer expanded clones and increased TCR diversity were shown by the long-lived group, suggesting age selection. Because profiling used bulk unsorted PBMCs, naive and antigen-experienced compartments could not be compared conclusively. A strong correlation was found between observed TCR beta diversity and the percentage of naive T cells measured by flow cytometry. The CMV infection status of donors was not known, potentially confounding age-related changes in expanded clonotypes. As age increased, observed TCR beta diversity per million T cells dropped in a roughly linear way, and a significant reduction was already evident by age 40.

The junction shows trimming of 6 bases on V and 0 bases on J, plus 17 bases between the germline ends. Looking up the germline V gene yields CDR1 KGHDR and CDR2 SFDVKD. The CDR3 spans 17 residues, from the cysteine through the phenylalanine. Left in the record is the CDR3 DNA by itself, 51 bases read in frame from the first base. Donors were 39 systemically healthy Caucasian individuals from Russia aged roughly 6 to 100 years. Each donor gave approximately 9.3 milliliters of peripheral blood, collected into EDTA-treated Vacutainer tubes. PBMCs were isolated by Ficoll-Paque density-gradient centrifugation, with at least 6.5 million obtained per sample. Trizol reagent was used to extract total RNA from PBMCs, with at least 5.5 micrograms per sample. The percentages of naive CD45RAhigh/CD27high T cells were determined by flow cytometry on a PBMC aliquot from every donor. Library preparation used 5' RACE. The run used an Illumina HiSeq 2500. The second PCR ran for about 6 to 12 cycles and used a J-beta primer mix along with a sample-barcoded 5' primer. Each TCR beta cDNA molecule received a unique molecular identifier from a template-switch 5' adaptor carrying 12 random nucleotides. Each sample yielded at least 3 million CDR3-containing paired-end reads. The Mint cDNA synthesis kit, primed by a TRBC-specific oligonucleotide, was used to synthesize first-strand cDNA from all RNA. Following uracil-DNA glycosylase treatment, all cDNA underwent a first 18-cycle PCR with the universal primers M1SS and BC2_uni_R. On the study's bioinformatics: Normalization of each sample was performed by random selection of 1 million high-quality reads, each carrying a distinct molecular identifier. Reads with shared molecular identifiers were discarded instead of being binned into consensus sequences. CDR3 identification, clonotype clustering and error correction used MiTCR with a Q25 quality threshold and the strictest error-elimination algorithm. A nonparametric unseen species model with Euler transformation was used to estimate lower-bound total TCR beta diversity. TCRdb trimmed public reads at Q25 via fastp, called clones via MiXCR and kept in-frame beta chains. CDR3 protein duplicates are merged, each entry listing the most common genes and DNA. TCRdb assigned the V and J calls; the authors' analysis was not used. Counted in this sample were some 710,000 distinct CDR3 sequences; about 47% of them appeared once. The top ten clonotypes cover roughly 20% of the sample.

Sequenced sample: blood. The TCR originated in a man older than 75 in good health. The V and J genes are TRBV24-1 and TRBJ2-1, and perhaps TRBD2 as D gene, on 6 matching bases. The CDR3 protein is CATSLLGGLGSYNEQFF. The nucleotide sequence is TGTGCCACCAGTCTCCTGGGGGGATTGGGCTCCTACAATGAGCAGTTCTTC.